This T cell receptor beta chain was found in a study of T cell clonotyping in hematopoietic cell transplantation. Study findings and constraints: Recipient TCR diversity dropped after transplant; expanded clonotypes rose from day 30 to 180. At the given depth, recipient repertoires were over 97% de novo clonotypes. Cells were unsorted, so CD4 and CD8 contributions were not separated.

The table came from immunoSEQ multiplex PCR; TCRdb's copy has only in-frame clones and leaves some out. This sample carries 7,000 or so clones, 88% of them seen once, and the ten largest clones take roughly 8%. The CDR3 length is 17 residues. Germline V CDR1 and CDR2: MNHEY, SMNVEV (reference sequence). The germline V and J ends were trimmed by 6 bases and 6 bases, with 24 bases remaining between them. As concerns this clone: No antigen is known for it.

The V and J genes are TRBV27 and TRBJ2-1; D call uncertain. The sample consisted of PBMCs, taken 100 days after allogeneic stem cell transplant. This TCR was recovered from a male patient under 35 who had an allogeneic stem cell transplant from a related donor, so the T cells may come from the graft donor. Some clones in this sample may be carry-over from other donors' samples. The CDR3 DNA reads TGTGCCAGCAGATCTCACCTGGCAGTAGCCTCTATCAATGAGCAGTTCTTC. Protein: CASRSHLAVASINEQFF.